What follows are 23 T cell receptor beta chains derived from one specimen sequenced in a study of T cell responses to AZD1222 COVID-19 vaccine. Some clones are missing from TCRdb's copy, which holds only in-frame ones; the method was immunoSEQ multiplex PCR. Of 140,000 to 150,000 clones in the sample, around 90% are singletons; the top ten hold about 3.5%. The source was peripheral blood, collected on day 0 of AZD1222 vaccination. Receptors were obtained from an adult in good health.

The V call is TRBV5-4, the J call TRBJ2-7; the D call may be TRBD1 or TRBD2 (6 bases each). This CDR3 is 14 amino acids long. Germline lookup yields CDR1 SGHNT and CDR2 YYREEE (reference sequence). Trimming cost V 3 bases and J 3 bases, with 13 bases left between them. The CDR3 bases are TGTGCCAGCAGCTCACGGGGGCGCTTCTACGAGCAGTACTTC. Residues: CASSSRGRFYEQYF.

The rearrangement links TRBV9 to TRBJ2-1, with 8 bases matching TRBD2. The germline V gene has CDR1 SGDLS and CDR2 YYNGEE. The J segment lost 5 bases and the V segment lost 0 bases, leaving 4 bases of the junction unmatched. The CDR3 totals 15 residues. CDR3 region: CASSVVPAGDNEQFF. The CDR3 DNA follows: TGTGCCAGCAGCGTAGTTCCAGCGGGGGACAATGAGCAGTTCTTC.

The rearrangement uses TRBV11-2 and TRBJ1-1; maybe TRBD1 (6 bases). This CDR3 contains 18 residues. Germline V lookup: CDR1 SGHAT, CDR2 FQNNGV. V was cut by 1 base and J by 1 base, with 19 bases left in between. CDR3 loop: CASSLGRGAFDRNTEAFF. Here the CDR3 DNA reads TGTGCCAGCAGCTTAGGTAGGGGGGCCTTTGACAGGAACACTGAAGCTTTCTTT.

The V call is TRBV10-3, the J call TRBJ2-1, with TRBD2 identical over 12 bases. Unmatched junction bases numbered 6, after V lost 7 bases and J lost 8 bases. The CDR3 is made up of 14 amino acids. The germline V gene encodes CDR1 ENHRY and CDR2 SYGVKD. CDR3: CAITETSGSDEQFF. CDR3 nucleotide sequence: TGTGCCATCACCGAGACTAGCGGGAGTGATGAGCAGTTCTTC.

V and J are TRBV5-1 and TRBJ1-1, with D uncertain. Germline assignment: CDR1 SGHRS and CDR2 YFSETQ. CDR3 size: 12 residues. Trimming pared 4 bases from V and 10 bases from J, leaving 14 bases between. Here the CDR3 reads CASSTYEGRAFF. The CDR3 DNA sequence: TGCGCCAGCAGCACTTATGAGGGTCGAGCTTTCTTT. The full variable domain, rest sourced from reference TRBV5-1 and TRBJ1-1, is KAGVTQTPRYLIKTRGQQVTLSCSPISGHRSVSWYQQTPGQGLQFLFEYFSETQRNKGNFPGRFSGRQFSNSRSEMNVSTLELGDSALYLCASSTYEGRAFFGQGTRLTVV.

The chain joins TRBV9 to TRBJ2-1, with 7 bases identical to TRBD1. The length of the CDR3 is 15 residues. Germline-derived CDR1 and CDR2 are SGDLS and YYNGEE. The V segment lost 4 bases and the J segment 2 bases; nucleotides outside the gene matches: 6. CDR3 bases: TGTGCCAGCAGCCCGAGGGGGACAGCCTACAATGAGCAGTTCTTC. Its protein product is CASSPRGTAYNEQFF.

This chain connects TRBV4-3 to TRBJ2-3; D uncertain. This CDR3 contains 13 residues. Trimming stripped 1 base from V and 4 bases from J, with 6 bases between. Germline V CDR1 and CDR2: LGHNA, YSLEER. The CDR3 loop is CASSQGGSDTQYF. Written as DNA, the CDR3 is TGCGCCAGCAGCCAAGGGGGTTCAGATACGCAGTATTTT.

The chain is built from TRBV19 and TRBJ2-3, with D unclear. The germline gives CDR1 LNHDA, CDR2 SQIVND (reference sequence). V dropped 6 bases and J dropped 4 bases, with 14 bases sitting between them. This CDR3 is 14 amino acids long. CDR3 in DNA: TGTGCCAGTAGCCCCTTGGGGAATTCAGATACGCAGTATTTT. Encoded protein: CASSPLGNSDTQYF. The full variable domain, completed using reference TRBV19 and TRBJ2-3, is DGGITQSPKYLFRKEGQNVTLSCEQNLNHDAMYWYRQDPGQGLRLIYYSQIVNDFQKGDIAEGYSVSREKKESFPLTVTSAQKNPTAFYLCASSPLGNSDTQYFGPGTRLTVL.

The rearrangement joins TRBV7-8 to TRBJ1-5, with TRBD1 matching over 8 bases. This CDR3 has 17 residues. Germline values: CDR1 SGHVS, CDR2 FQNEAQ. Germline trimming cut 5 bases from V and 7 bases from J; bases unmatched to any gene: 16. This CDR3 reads CASSLSGGQGAGQPQHF. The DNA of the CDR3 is TGTGCCAGCAGCCTCAGTGGCGGTCAGGGGGCGGGGCAGCCCCAGCATTTT.

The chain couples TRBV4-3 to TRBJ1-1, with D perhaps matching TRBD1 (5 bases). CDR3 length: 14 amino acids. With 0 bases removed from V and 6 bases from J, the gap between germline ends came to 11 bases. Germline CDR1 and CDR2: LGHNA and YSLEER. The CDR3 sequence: CASSQEPGMAEAFF. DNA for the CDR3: TGCGCCAGCAGCCAAGAGCCAGGGATGGCTGAAGCTTTCTTT.

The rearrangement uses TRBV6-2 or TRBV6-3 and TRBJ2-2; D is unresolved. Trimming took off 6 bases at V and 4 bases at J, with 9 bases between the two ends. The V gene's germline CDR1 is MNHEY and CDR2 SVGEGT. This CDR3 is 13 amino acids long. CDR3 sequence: CASSPRVTGELFF. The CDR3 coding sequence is TGTGCCAGCAGCCCAAGGGTCACCGGGGAGCTGTTTTTT.

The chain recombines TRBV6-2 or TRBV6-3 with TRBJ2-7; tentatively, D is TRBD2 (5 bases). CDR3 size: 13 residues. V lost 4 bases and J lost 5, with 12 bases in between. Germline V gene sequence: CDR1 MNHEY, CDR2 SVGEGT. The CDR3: CASSFRLRDEQYF. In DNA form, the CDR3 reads TGTGCCAGCAGTTTCAGATTGAGGGACGAGCAGTACTTC.

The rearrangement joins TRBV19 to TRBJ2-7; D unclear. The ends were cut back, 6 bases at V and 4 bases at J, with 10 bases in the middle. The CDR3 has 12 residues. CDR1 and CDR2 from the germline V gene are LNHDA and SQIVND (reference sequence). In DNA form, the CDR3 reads TGTGCCAGTAGCGGGTATGATTACGAGCAGTACTTC. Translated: CASSGYDYEQYF.

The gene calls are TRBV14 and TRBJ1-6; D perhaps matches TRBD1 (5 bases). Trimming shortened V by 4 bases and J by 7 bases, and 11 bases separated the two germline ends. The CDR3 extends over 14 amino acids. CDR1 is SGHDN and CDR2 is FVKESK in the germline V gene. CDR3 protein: CASSLVEGNSPLHF. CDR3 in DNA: TGTGCCAGCAGCCTGGTGGAGGGGAATTCACCCCTCCACTTT.

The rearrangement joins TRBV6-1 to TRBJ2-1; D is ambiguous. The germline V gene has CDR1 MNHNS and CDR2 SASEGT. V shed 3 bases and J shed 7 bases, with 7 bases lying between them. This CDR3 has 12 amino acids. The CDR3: CASSESGNEQFF. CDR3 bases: TGTGCCAGCAGTGAGTCCGGAAATGAGCAGTTCTTC.

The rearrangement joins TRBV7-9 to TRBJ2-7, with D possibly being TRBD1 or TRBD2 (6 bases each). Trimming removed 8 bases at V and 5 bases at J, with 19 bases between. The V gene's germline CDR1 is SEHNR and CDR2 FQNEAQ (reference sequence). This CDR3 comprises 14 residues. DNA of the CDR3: TGTGCCAGCCTCACAGGGAGGCGTTATGACGAGCAGTACTTC. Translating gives CASLTGRRYDEQYF.

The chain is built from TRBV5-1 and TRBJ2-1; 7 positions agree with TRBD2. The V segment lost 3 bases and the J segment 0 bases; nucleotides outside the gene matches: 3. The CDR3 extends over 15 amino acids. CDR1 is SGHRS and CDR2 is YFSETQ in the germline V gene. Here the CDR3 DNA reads TGCGCCAGCAGCTCCCTAGCGGCCTCCTACAATGAGCAGTTCTTC. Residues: CASSSLAASYNEQFF.

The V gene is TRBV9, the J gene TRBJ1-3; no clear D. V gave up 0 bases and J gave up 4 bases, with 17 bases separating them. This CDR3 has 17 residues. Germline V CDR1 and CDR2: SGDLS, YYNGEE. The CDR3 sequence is CASSVGGWSLSGNTIYF. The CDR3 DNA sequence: TGTGCCAGCAGCGTAGGAGGTTGGAGTCTAAGCGGAAACACCATATATTTT.

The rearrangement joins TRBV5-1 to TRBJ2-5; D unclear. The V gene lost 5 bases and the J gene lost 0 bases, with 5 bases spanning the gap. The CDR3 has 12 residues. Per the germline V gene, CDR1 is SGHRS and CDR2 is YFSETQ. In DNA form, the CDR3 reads TGCGCCAGCAGGGCCAACCAAGAGACCCAGTACTTC. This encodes CASRANQETQYF.

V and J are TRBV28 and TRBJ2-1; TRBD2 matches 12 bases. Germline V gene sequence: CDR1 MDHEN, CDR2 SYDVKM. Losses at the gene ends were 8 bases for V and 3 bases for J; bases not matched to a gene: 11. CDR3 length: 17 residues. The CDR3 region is CASATSGRRSLYNEQFF. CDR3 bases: TGTGCCAGCGCGACTAGCGGGAGACGCAGTCTCTACAATGAGCAGTTCTTC.

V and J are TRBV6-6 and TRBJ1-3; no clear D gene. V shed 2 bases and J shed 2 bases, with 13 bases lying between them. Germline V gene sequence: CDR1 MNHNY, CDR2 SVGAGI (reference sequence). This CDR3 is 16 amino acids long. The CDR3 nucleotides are TGTGCCAGCAGTTACCCATCGGGTGGGGCTGGAAACACCATATATTTT. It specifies CASSYPSGGAGNTIYF.

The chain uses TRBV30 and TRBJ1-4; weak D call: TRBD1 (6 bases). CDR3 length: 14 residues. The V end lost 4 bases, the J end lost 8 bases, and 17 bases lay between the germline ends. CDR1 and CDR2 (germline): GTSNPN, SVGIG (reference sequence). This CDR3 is CAWTPRQGREKLFF. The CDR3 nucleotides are TGTGCCTGGACCCCCCGGCAGGGGAGGGAAAAACTGTTTTTT.

The CDR3 nucleotides read TGCGCCAGCAGCCCCCGACCGGGCACCGGGTGGGAGCAGTACTTC. Translating it yields CASSPRPGTGWEQYF. V gene TRBV5-1 combines with J gene TRBJ2-7, with D uncertain. This CDR3 contains 15 residues. Between the trimmed V and J ends, which lost 4 bases and 7 bases, there was a span of 21 bases. Germline V gene sequence: CDR1 SGHRS, CDR2 YFSETQ.